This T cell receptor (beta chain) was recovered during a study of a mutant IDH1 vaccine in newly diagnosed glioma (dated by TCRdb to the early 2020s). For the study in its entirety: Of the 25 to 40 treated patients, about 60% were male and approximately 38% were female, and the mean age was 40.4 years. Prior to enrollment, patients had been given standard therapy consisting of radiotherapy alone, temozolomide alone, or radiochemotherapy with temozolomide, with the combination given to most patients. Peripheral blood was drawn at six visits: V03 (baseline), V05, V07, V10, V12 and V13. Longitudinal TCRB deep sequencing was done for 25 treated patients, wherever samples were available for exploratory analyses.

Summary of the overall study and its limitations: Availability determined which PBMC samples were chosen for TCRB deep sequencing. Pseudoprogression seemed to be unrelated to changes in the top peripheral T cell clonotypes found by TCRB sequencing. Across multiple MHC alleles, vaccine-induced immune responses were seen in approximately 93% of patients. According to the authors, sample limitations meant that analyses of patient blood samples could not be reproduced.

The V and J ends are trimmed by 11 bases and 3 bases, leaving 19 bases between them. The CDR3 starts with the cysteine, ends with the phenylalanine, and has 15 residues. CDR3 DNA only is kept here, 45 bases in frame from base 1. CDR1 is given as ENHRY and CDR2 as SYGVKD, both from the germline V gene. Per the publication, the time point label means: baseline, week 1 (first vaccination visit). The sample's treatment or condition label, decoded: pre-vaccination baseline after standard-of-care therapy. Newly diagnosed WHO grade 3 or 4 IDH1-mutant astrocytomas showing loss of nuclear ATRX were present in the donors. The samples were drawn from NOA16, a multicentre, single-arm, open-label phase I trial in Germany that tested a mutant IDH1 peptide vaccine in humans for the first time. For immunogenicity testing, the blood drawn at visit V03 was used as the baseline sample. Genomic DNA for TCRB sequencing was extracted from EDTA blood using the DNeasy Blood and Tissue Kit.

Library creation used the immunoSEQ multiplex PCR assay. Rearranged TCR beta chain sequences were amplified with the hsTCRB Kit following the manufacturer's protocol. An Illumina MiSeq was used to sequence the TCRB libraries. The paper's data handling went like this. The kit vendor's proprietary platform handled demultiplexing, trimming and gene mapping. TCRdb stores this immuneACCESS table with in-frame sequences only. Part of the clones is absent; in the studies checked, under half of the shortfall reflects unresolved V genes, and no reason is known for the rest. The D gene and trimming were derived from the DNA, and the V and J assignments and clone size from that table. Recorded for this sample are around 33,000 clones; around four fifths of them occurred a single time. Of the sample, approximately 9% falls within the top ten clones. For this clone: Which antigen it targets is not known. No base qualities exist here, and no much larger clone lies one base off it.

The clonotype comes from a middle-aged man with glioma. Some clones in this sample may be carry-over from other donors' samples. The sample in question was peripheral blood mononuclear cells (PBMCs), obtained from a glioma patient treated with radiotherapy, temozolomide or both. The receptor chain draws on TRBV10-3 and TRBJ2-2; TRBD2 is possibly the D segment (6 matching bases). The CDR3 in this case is CALRDGSGDTGELFF. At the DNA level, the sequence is TGTGCCCTGCGAGATGGGTCGGGGGACACCGGGGAGCTGTTTTTT.